A selection of T cell receptor beta chains follows, all from one sample in a study of blood T cell repertoires in COVID-19. Assay used: immunoSEQ multiplex PCR; TCRdb lists only in-frame clones, some missing. Of around 210,000 clones listed, approximately 86% are singletons. Sequenced input: peripheral blood. Receptor source: a man aged 18 to 30 with active or convalescent COVID-19. The CDR3 runs from the conserved cysteine through the conserved F or W. A D gene is named only where the DNA matches it firmly. Rows may omit the clone size; those that give it use once, few, many or a size class.

.	TRBV6-6	15	.	TRBJ2-2	TGTGCCAGCAGTTTTAGAGGGCGGGACACCGGGGAGCTGTTTTTT	CASSFRGRDTGELFF
.	TRBV4-1	17	.	TRBJ1-4	TGCGCCAGCAGCCAAGAGGGCTCCGGGGGGCGGTGGGAAAAACTGTTTTTT	CASSQEGSGGRWEKLFF
.	TRBV30	15	TRBD2	TRBJ2-7	TGTGCCTGGACCATAGCGGGAGGCCCCCTTTACGAGCAGTACTTC	CAWTIAGGPLYEQYF
.	TRBV7-8	15	.	TRBJ1-3	TGTGCCAGCAGCTTAGGGACGGGGGTTGGAAACACCATATATTTT	CASSLGTGVGNTIYF
.	TRBV24-1	13	TRBD1	TRBJ2-7	TGTGCCACCAGTGATGGGGACAGTCGCGAGCAGTACTTC	CATSDGDSREQYF
.	TRBV4-3	17	TRBD1	TRBJ1-4	TGCGCCAGCAGCCGTACTAGAACCGGGACAGTTGGAGAAAAACTGTTTTTT	CASSRTRTGTVGEKLFF
.	TRBV19	11	.	TRBJ1-1	TGTGCCAGTAGTGAGGACACTGAAGCTTTCTTT	CASSEDTEAFF
.	TRBV15	16	TRBD2	TRBJ2-1	TGTGCCACCAGCAGAGTAGCGGGTTCCTCCTACAATGAGCAGTTCTTC	CATSRVAGSSYNEQFF
.	TRBV29-1	15	.	TRBJ2-1	TGCAGCGTTGACTCCTGGGGGCGCCAGGACAATGAGCAGTTCTTC	CSVDSWGRQDNEQFF
.	TRBV7-6	18	.	TRBJ2-3	TGTGCCAGCAGCACTATCGGGAGACAGGGAGGTATAACAGATACGCAGTATTTT	CASSTIGRQGGITDTQYF
.	TRBV6-4	14	.	TRBJ2-3	TGTGCCAGCAGTTTCGGCGGGGGCACAGATACGCAGTATTTT	CASSFGGGTDTQYF
.	TRBV19	15	TRBD1	TRBJ1-3	TGTGCCAGTAGTACCTCGGACAGGGCCGGAAACACCATATATTTT	CASSTSDRAGNTIYF
.	TRBV5-1	14	TRBD1	TRBJ1-4	TGCGCCAGCAGCTTGGAGGGGGCGCTCGAAAAACTGTTTTTT	CASSLEGALEKLFF
.	TRBV4-3	16	TRBD2	TRBJ2-1	TGCGCCAGCAGCCAAGATGGCCTAGCGGGGGGTAATGAGCAGTTCTTC	CASSQDGLAGGNEQFF
.	TRBV7-9	16	.	TRBJ1-2	TGTGCCAGCAGCTTAGCGCTACTGGAGATTAACTATGGCTACACCTTC	CASSLALLEINYGYTF
.	TRBV2	16	TRBD1	TRBJ1-6	TGTGCCAGCAGTAAACCGACAGGGGGTCTCTGGTCACCCCTCCACTTT	CASSKPTGGLWSPLHF
few	TRBV6-2/TRBV6-3	14	.	TRBJ1-2	TGTGCCAGCAGTTATGGACAGAGTAACTATGGCTACACCTTC	CASSYGQSNYGYTF
medium-sized	TRBV10-1	13	TRBD2	TRBJ2-1	TGCGCCAGCAGTGAGTGGCGGGAGGGTGAGCAGTTCTTC	CASSEWREGEQFF
.	TRBV5-1	15	TRBD1	TRBJ2-7	TGCGCCAGCAGCTGGGTCGGGACAGGGGGCGACGAGCAGTACTTC	CASSWVGTGGDEQYF
.	TRBV19	12	.	TRBJ2-7	TGTGCCAGTAGTATCTCGGGCTACGAGCAGTACTTC	CASSISGYEQYF
.	TRBV4-3	16	TRBD2	TRBJ2-1	TGCGCCAGCAGCCAAGACATAGCGGGAGGTGTGGATGAGCAGTTCTTC	CASSQDIAGGVDEQFF
once	TRBV4-1	19	.	TRBJ1-4	TGCGCCAGCAGCCAAGATGAAAACTTTGGGGCAGCAAAAACAGAAAAACTGTTTTTT	CASSQDENFGAAKTEKLFF
.	TRBV30	15	.	TRBJ1-1	TGTGCCTGGACGGCTGCTCGGGGTCTGGGCACTGAAGCTTTCTTT	CAWTAARGLGTEAFF